This TCR beta chain was recovered during a study of CD8 T cells in ankylosing spondylitis. Regarding the study as a whole: What appeared characteristic of ankylosing spondylitis blood was a TCR beta motif of under 10 highly homologous variants.

Worth noting for this clonotype: No antigen is known for it.

Germline V CDR1 and CDR2: SGHKS, YYEKEE (reference sequence). The junction had 6 bases not matched to a gene; V was cut back by 0 bases and J by 3 bases. The CDR3 runs 15 residues. TCRdb recomputed calls from the 5' RACE reads with MiXCR, one row per CDR3 protein. The sample includes 100,000 to 150,000 distinct CDR3 sequences, roughly 15% of them seen just once. V and J are TRBV5-5 and TRBJ2-7, with 7 nucleotides matching TRBD2. This clonotype was obtained from a male donor with ankylosing spondylitis. The sequencing input was blood, either unsorted or a sorted T cell fraction (not recorded which). The DNA of the CDR3 is TGTGCCAGCAGCTTGGTGGGAGGGCATCACTACGAGCAGTACTTC. Encoded protein: CASSLVGGHHYEQYF.